This TCR beta chain was obtained from a study of T cell responses to AZD1222 COVID-19 vaccine. Study overall: Second-dose schedules of about 4 or about 12 weeks were combined. Notes on the study in general: Every sample of the repertoires postdated the peak T cell response. Donors were largely white British and mainly female; clonal diversity was possibly underestimated. Targets within unmutated variant regions were reportedly found for nearly half of spike-specific TCRs.

The germline V and J ends were trimmed by 7 bases and 6 bases, with 12 bases remaining between them. Germline loops: CDR1 LNHDA, CDR2 SQIVND (reference sequence). The CDR3 sequence is 13 residues long. Profiling relied on immunoSEQ multiplex PCR, and the TCRdb table lists in-frame clones only, not all of them. Counted here are nearly 110,000 clones, roughly 90% occurring once; the ten biggest clones make up about 6.6%. As to this clone: Its antigen is currently unknown.

The sequence was collected from an adult in good health. V is TRBV19 and J is TRBJ2-2; TRBD2 might be the D (6 bases). The sample was peripheral blood, taken on day 0 of AZD1222 vaccination. The CDR3 spells CASTPWGAGELFF. DNA of the CDR3: TGTGCCAGTACCCCCTGGGGGGCCGGGGAGCTGTTTTTT.